The clone carrying this TCR beta chain was seen a handful of times. Its antigen is still unknown. The Oncomine TCR Beta short-read assay was what sequenced the DNA obtained from cultured CD4+ T cells. MiXCR, applied by TCRdb to the PCR reads, yields one record per CDR3 protein. In the table there are about 24,000 distinct CDR3 sequences, 40% to 50% of which are singletons. Time point given: late sampling 161 to 241 days after vaccination in a few convalescent patients. Regarding treatment: approximately nine-day PBMC culture with coronavirus spike peptide pools or control peptides (ViraFEST assay). Using peptide pools, antigen-specific T cells were expanded in ViraFEST before TCRs were sequenced. The source of the sample is a study of vaccination and CD4 T cells after COVID-19. Trimming cost V 1 base and J 4 bases; bases outside gene matches: 3. This CDR3 region has 15 residues. CDR1 is SGHTA, CDR2 FQGTGA, per germline.

This chain connects TRBV7-3 to TRBJ2-7; 11 bases align to TRBD2. This TCR was sampled from a human donor who had recovered from COVID-19. Specimen: CD4+ T cells from blood, cultured in vitro, collected about 7 months after SARS-CoV-2 vaccination. The CDR3 here is CASSLRASGRYEQYF. For the CDR3, the DNA is TGTGCCAGCAGCTTAAGGGCTAGCGGGAGGTACGAGCAGTACTTC.